These 20 T cell receptor beta chains came from one sample sequenced in a study of blood T cell repertoires in COVID-19. Only in-frame clones appear in the TCRdb table, and some are missing; sequencing was by immunoSEQ multiplex PCR. The sample comprises a few hundred thousand clones, 88% of which are singletons, and approximately 0.93% rests with the top ten. Source material: PBMCs or T cells enriched from blood (not recorded which). Receptors originate from a woman aged 30 to 39 who had been exposed to COVID-19.

The CDR3 region has the DNA TGTGCCAGCAGTGAAGTAAGGACTTCAATATCCCAAGAGACCCAGTACTTC. Translating it yields CASSEVRTSISQETQYF. The genes are TRBV2 and TRBJ2-5, with D possibly being TRBD2 (5 bases). This CDR3 has 17 amino acids. V gave up 1 base and J gave up 1 base, with 16 bases separating them. Germline CDR1 SNHLY, CDR2 FYNNEI.

The rearrangement uses TRBV4-2 and TRBJ1-1; D is possibly TRBD1 (5 bases). The CDR3 is 16 amino acids. The germline gives CDR1 LGHNA, CDR2 YNFKEQ. Trimming shortened V by 0 bases and J by 7 bases, and 18 bases separated the two germline ends. The CDR3 DNA follows: TGTGCCAGCAGCCAAGAGGGAGGGGATAGGGACTTTGAAGCTTTCTTT. This gives the protein CASSQEGGDRDFEAFF.

J is TRBJ1-1 and V is TRBV19; 8 positions match TRBD1. Germline CDR1 LNHDA, CDR2 SQIVND (reference sequence). J lost 1 base, V lost 2 bases, and 6 bases had no gene match. The length of the CDR3 is 16 residues. CDR3 in amino acids: CASSIRGTGENTEAFF. The CDR3 nucleotides read TGTGCCAGTAGTATAAGAGGGACAGGAGAGAACACTGAAGCTTTCTTT.

V and J are TRBV19 and TRBJ2-1, with TRBD2 matching 9 bases. The CDR3 contains 17 residues. Trimming took 7 bases from V and 5 from J; bases not matched to a gene: 15. CDR1 is LNHDA, CDR2 SQIVND, per germline (reference sequence). CDR3 coding DNA: TGTGCCAGTACCCGGACAGCCTGGACTAGCGCCCACAATGAGCAGTTCTTC. Protein product: CASTRTAWTSAHNEQFF.

The CDR3 coding sequence is TGTGCCAGCAGCCCCCTGTCAGGACTAGGAACGTTCTTC. Translating gives CASSPLSGLGTFF. The chain combines TRBV12-3 or TRBV12-4 with TRBJ2-1; 7 bases map to TRBD2. V was clipped by 6 bases and J by 15 bases; unmatched bases: 14. This CDR3 spans 13 amino acids.

V and J are TRBV12-5 and TRBJ2-7, with a possible D match to TRBD1 (6 bases). In germline, CDR1 is LGHNT, CDR2 FRNRAP. Trimming removed 5 bases from V and 9 bases from J, with 14 bases in between. The CDR3 has 12 residues. The chain's CDR3 is CASGPNRGGQYF. The CDR3 DNA sequence: TGTGCTAGTGGTCCGAATAGAGGGGGGCAGTACTTC.

The chain recombines TRBV18 with TRBJ2-3; the D gene is possibly TRBD2 (6 bases). V was cut by 4 bases and J by 4 bases, with 15 bases left in between. The germline CDR1 and CDR2 sequences are KGHSH and LQKENI. This CDR3 is built from 15 residues. For the CDR3, the DNA is TGTGCCAGCTCACGGTTCGGGAGCGCCGCAGATACGCAGTATTTT. Translation: CASSRFGSAADTQYF.

The chain uses TRBV25-1 and TRBJ2-3; D is perhaps TRBD2 (7 bases). Germline CDR1 and CDR2: MGHDK and SYGVNS. The germline V and J ends were trimmed by 4 bases and 3 bases, with 14 bases remaining between them. The CDR3 is 15 residues long. The CDR3 is CASSGGGGLTDTQYF. CDR3 DNA sequence: TGTGCCAGCAGTGGAGGGGGGGGCCTGACAGATACGCAGTATTTT.

The chain uses TRBV10-3 and TRBJ2-7; a possible D gene is TRBD1 (5 bases). The CDR3 runs to 13 residues. Germline values: CDR1 ENHRY, CDR2 SYGVKD. V lost 6 bases, J lost 6 bases, and 15 bases lay in between. The CDR3 DNA sequence: TGTGCCATCAGCTCCGGACCTGGGGCCGAGCAGTACTTC. Translation: CAISSGPGAEQYF.

The CDR3 nucleotides are TGTGCCAGCAGCGTGGGACAGGGGGCGGATAGCAATCAGCCCCAGCATTTT. It is translated as CASSVGQGADSNQPQHF. This chain uses TRBV11-2 with TRBJ1-5; TRBD1 aligns across 12 bases. The CDR3 runs to 17 residues. V trimming: 5 bases; J trimming: 0 bases; junction bases outside the gene matches: 5. Germline V CDR1 and CDR2: SGHAT, FQNNGV.

The chain employs TRBV6-6 and TRBJ2-1; 13 nucleotides align to TRBD2. Trimming cost V 6 bases and J 4 bases; bases outside gene matches: 3. The CDR3 totals 15 residues. Looked up from germline, CDR1 is MNHNY and CDR2 is SVGAGI (reference sequence). CDR3 residues: CASRRTSGSYNEQFF. The DNA of the CDR3 is TGTGCCAGCAGGCGGACTAGCGGGAGTTACAATGAGCAGTTCTTC.

This chain uses TRBV6-5 with TRBJ1-1; D might be TRBD1 (5 bases). Trimming cost V 10 bases and J 8 bases, with 14 bases left between them. CDR3 length: 11 residues. CDR1 is MNHEY and CDR2 is SVGAGI in the germline V gene. This chain's CDR3 is CAIFGGAEAFF. DNA of the CDR3: TGTGCCATCTTCGGAGGGGCGGAAGCTTTCTTT.

This chain connects TRBV5-1 to TRBJ2-7, with D perhaps TRBD1 (5 bases). The germline gives CDR1 SGHRS, CDR2 YFSETQ. V lost 0 bases, J lost 12 bases, and 16 bases lay in between. The CDR3 has 13 residues. The CDR3 loop reads CASSLAQGSVWYF. The CDR3, as DNA: TGCGCCAGCAGCTTGGCTCAGGGATCGGTTTGGTACTTC.

The CDR3 reads CASSIGPDRAYQPQHF. The DNA for the CDR3 is TGTGCCAGTAGTATAGGCCCAGACAGGGCGTATCAGCCCCAGCATTTT. The rearrangement uses TRBV19 and TRBJ1-5, with 7 bases matching TRBD1. Germline CDR1 LNHDA, CDR2 SQIVND (reference sequence). The CDR3 consists of 16 residues. Unmatched junction bases numbered 8, after V lost 1 base and J lost 5 bases.

J is TRBJ1-2 and V is TRBV7-9; tentatively, D is TRBD1 (5 bases). This CDR3 has 14 residues. Germline CDR1 and CDR2: SEHNR and FQNEAQ (reference sequence). The ends were cut back, 1 base at V and 0 bases at J, with 6 bases in the middle. The CDR3 DNA sequence: TGTGCCAGCAGCTTAGGGGGCACTAACTATGGCTACACCTTC. Its translation: CASSLGGTNYGYTF. Filled out from reference TRBV7-9 and TRBJ1-2, the complete variable domain reads DTGVSQNPRHKITKRGQNVTFRCDPISEHNRLYWYRQTLGQGPEFLTYFQNEAQLEKSRLLSDRFSAERPKGSFSTLEIQRTEQGDSAMYLCASSLGGTNYGYTFGSGTRLTVV.

This chain uses TRBV9 with TRBJ1-2; D possibly corresponds to TRBD1 (5 bases). The germline V and J ends were trimmed by 0 bases and 5 bases, with 17 bases remaining between them. CDR1 and CDR2 from the germline V gene are SGDLS and YYNGEE. The CDR3 is made up of 16 amino acids. CDR3 residues: CASSVGGPGSGYGYTF. CDR3 nucleotides: TGTGCCAGCAGCGTAGGAGGTCCAGGGTCTGGGTATGGCTACACCTTC.

The chain has TRBV28 and TRBJ1-2, with D maybe TRBD1 (5 bases). Per the germline V gene, CDR1 is MDHEN and CDR2 is SYDVKM. Trimming stripped 7 bases from V and 2 bases from J, with 8 bases between. The CDR3 is 12 amino acids. CDR3 amino acids: CASTRGNYGYTF. The CDR3 nucleotides read TGTGCCAGCACGCGGGGCAACTATGGCTACACCTTC.

This chain connects TRBV6-5 to TRBJ2-7, with 8 bases fitting TRBD2. This CDR3 has 14 amino acids. V was clipped by 5 bases and J by 3 bases; unmatched bases: 6. Germline assignment: CDR1 MNHEY and CDR2 SVGAGI. The CDR3 nucleotides are TGTGCCAGCAGTCGAACCGGGACTAGCTACGAGCAGTACTTC. This gives the protein CASSRTGTSYEQYF.

The genes are TRBV29-1 and TRBJ2-3; 7 bases fit TRBD1. The V and J ends lost 3 bases and 1 base, in that order; junction bases with no gene match: 4. The CDR3 loop spans 14 amino acids. Germline-derived CDR1 and CDR2 are SQVTM and ANQGSEA. The CDR3 protein is CSVDLQGGTDTQYF. CDR3 DNA: TGCAGCGTTGATTTGCAGGGGGGCACAGATACGCAGTATTTT.

The genes are TRBV10-3 and TRBJ1-5; tentative D call: TRBD1 (6 bases). This CDR3 comprises 13 residues. Germline values: CDR1 ENHRY, CDR2 SYGVKD. V dropped 6 bases and J dropped 3 bases, with 9 bases sitting between them. The CDR3 DNA sequence: TGTGCCATCAGCGCAGGGGACAATCAGCCCCAGCATTTT. Translation: CAISAGDNQPQHF.